These T cell receptor beta chains were read from a single sample in a study of sequential checkpoint blockade in melanoma. Sequenced by immunoSEQ multiplex PCR; TCRdb stores in-frame clones only, minus some. The sample contains thousands of clones, 20% to 25% of which appear only once. This specimen consisted of tumor tissue (inferred from file names), obtained from a patient given nivolumab and ipilimumab in sequence. The receptors here all came from a human donor with melanoma. Both conserved end residues are part of each CDR3. A D gene is named only where the DNA matches it firmly. Rows may omit the clone size; those that give it use once, few, many or a size class.

>medium-sized|-|TRBV11-3|TRBJ1-6
CASSLGETANSPLHF
TGTGCCAGCAGCTTAGGGGAGACAGCTAATTCACCCCTCCACTTT
>-|-|TRBV12-5|TRBJ2-5
CASGLWPEETQYF
TGTGCTAGTGGTTTGTGGCCAGAAGAGACCCAGTACTTC
>medium-sized|TRBD2|TRBV11-3|TRBJ2-3
CASSPRTSGSTDTQYF
TGTGCCAGCAGCCCCAGGACTAGCGGTAGCACAGATACGCAGTATTTT
>few|TRBD1|TRBV11-3|TRBJ2-1
CASSLGTGGYNEQFF
TGTGCCAGCAGCTTGGGTACAGGGGGCTACAATGAGCAGTTCTTC
>-|TRBD1|TRBV30|TRBJ1-2
CAWRAGGSGYTF
TGTGCCTGGAGAGCAGGGGGCAGTGGCTACACCTTC
>few|-|TRBV6-8|TRBJ2-1
CASSYSGLENGEQFF
TGTGCCAGCAGTTACTCGGGACTCGAGAACGGTGAGCAGTTCTTC
>medium-sized|-|TRBV11-3|TRBJ1-5
CASSLESGSQPQHF
TGTGCCAGCAGCTTAGAGTCGGGAAGTCAGCCCCAGCATTTT
>-|-|TRBV19|TRBJ1-2
CASSIGLSNYGYTF
TGTGCCAGTAGTATTGGACTCTCTAACTATGGCTACACCTTC
>-|-|TRBV5-1|TRBJ1-1
CASSEPTHNTEAFF
TGCGCCAGCAGCGAACCGACGCATAACACTGAAGCTTTCTTT
>few|-|TRBV6-8|TRBJ2-3
CASSDSPSSLGGAQYF
TGTGCCAGCAGTGACTCTCCCTCCAGTTTGGGTGGGGCGCAGTATTTT
>few|-|TRBV7-4|TRBJ1-1
CASSLEFNTEAFF
TGTGCCAGCAGCTTAGAGTTTAACACTGAAGCTTTCTTT
>-|-|TRBV5-1|TRBJ1-2
CASSLTGDAANYGYTF
TGCGCCAGCAGCTTGACGGGGGACGCCGCTAACTATGGCTACACCTTC
>few|-|TRBV4-1|TRBJ1-2
CASSLNQGTSYGYTF
TGCGCCAGCAGCCTAAACCAGGGGACTAGCTATGGCTACACCTTC
>-|-|TRBV6-1|TRBJ2-1
CASSEGTPSREQFF
TGTGCCAGCAGTGAAGGGACCCCTTCTCGCGAGCAGTTCTTC
>few|-|TRBV5-1|TRBJ1-4
CASSPGGALNEKLFF
TGCGCCAGCAGCCCCGGGGGGGCCCTCAATGAAAAACTGTTTTTT
>medium-sized|-|TRBV9|TRBJ1-2
CASSAHGGKWNYGYTF
TGTGCCAGCAGCGCCCATGGGGGGAAATGGAACTATGGCTACACCTTC
>-|-|TRBV19|TRBJ1-1
CASSWGRGNTEAFF
TGTGCCAGTAGTTGGGGAAGGGGGAACACTGAAGCTTTCTTT
>few|TRBD1|TRBV9|TRBJ2-2
CASTPGQERSGELFF
TGTGCCAGCACCCCGGGACAGGAGCGTTCCGGGGAGCTGTTTTTT
>once|-|TRBV29-1|TRBJ2-1
CSVEVGLYNEQFF
TGCAGCGTTGAAGTCGGGTTATACAATGAGCAGTTCTTC
>few|-|TRBV19|TRBJ2-2
CASSMGGQNTGELFF
TGTGCCAGTAGTATGGGGGGACAGAACACCGGGGAGCTGTTTTTT
>few|-|TRBV23-1|TRBJ1-6
CASSHPEGHPPLHF
TGCGCCAGCAGTCACCCCGAGGGACATCCACCCCTCCACTTT
>-|TRBD2|TRBV6-8|TRBJ2-1
CASSLTSGGHYNEQFF
TGTGCCAGCAGTCTAACTAGCGGGGGCCACTACAATGAGCAGTTCTTC
>-|TRBD1|TRBV5-1|TRBJ2-7
CASSLAGQGSHEQYF
TGCGCCAGCAGCTTGGCGGGACAGGGTTCCCACGAGCAGTACTTC
>few|-|TRBV9|TRBJ1-1
CASSTRHNTEAFF
TGTGCCAGCAGCACCAGACACAACACTGAAGCTTTCTTT
>medium-sized|-|TRBV11-3|TRBJ2-2
CASSQGTVAGELFF
TGTGCCAGCAGCCAAGGGACGGTGGCCGGGGAGCTGTTTTTT
>-|TRBD1|TRBV5-1|TRBJ2-7
CASSLEGAAWDEQYF
TGCGCCAGCAGCTTGGAGGGGGCGGCCTGGGACGAGCAGTACTTC
>-|-|TRBV30|TRBJ1-2
CAWRGVNYGYTF
TGTGCCTGGAGAGGGGTAAACTATGGCTACACCTTC
>once|-|TRBV19|TRBJ2-7
CASSIGRSYEQYF
TGTGCCAGTAGTATCGGACGGTCCTACGAGCAGTACTTC
>many|-|TRBV11-3|TRBJ2-7
CASKISSLSYEQYF
TGTGCCAGCAAAATCTCTAGTTTATCCTACGAGCAGTACTTC
>medium-sized|-|TRBV11-3|TRBJ2-7
CASNPGTLSREQYF
TGTGCCAGCAACCCCGGGACTCTTTCTCGCGAGCAGTACTTC
>medium-sized|TRBD1|TRBV9|TRBJ1-1
CASSSDRAEAFF
TGTGCCAGCAGTTCGGACAGGGCTGAAGCTTTCTTT
>few|-|TRBV28|TRBJ1-1
CASSPPSRDSRF
TGTGCCAGCAGTCCCCCCTCCCGAGACAGCCGATTT
>many|TRBD1|TRBV11-3|TRBJ2-7
CASSARTGPLLYEQYF
TGTGCCAGCAGCGCCAGGACAGGCCCTCTCCTGTACGAGCAGTACTTC
>many|-|TRBV11-3|TRBJ2-7
CASSTQSASAYEQYF
TGTGCCAGCAGCACCCAAAGCGCCTCTGCCTACGAGCAGTACTTC
>-|-|TRBV10-2|TRBJ1-3
CASTGSRGSGNTIYF
TGCGCCAGCACCGGCTCCCGAGGGTCTGGAAACACCATATATTTT
>once|-|TRBV25-1|TRBJ2-7
CASSEDYSARMNEQYF
TGTGCCAGCAGTGAAGATTACAGTGCAAGAATGAACGAGCAGTACTTC
>medium-sized|TRBD2|TRBV6-8|TRBJ2-3
CASSLGLAGDTQYF
TGTGCCAGCAGTCTTGGACTAGCGGGGGATACGCAGTATTTT
>medium-sized|-|TRBV11-3|TRBJ1-2
CASSSMVGYGADYGYTF
TGTGCCAGCAGCTCCATGGTGGGATATGGGGCTGACTATGGCTACACCTTC
>-|TRBD1|TRBV18|TRBJ1-5
CASSPTGDKSQPQHF
TGTGCCAGCTCACCAACAGGGGATAAGTCTCAGCCCCAGCATTTT
>medium-sized|TRBD1|TRBV11-3|TRBJ1-3
CASSRTGISGNTIYF
TGTGCCAGCAGCCGGACAGGGATCTCTGGAAACACCATATATTTT
>-|TRBD1|TRBV6-8|TRBJ2-3
CASRAGTGMRDTQYF
TGTGCCAGCAGAGCCGGGACAGGGATGAGAGATACGCAGTATTTT
>-|TRBD1|TRBV5-1|TRBJ2-5
CASSGDRGQETQYF
TGCGCCAGCAGCGGCGACAGGGGACAAGAGACCCAGTACTTC
>-|-|TRBV19|TRBJ1-1
CATLGGALNTEAFF
TGTGCCACTCTAGGGGGGGCTTTGAACACTGAAGCTTTCTTT
>-|-|TRBV28|TRBJ1-5
CASSPQVGANQPQHF
TGTGCCAGCAGCCCACAAGTGGGAGCCAATCAGCCCCAGCATTTT
>medium-sized|-|TRBV7-1|TRBJ1-1
CASSLQVNTEAFF
TGTGCCAGCAGCTTACAGGTGAACACTGAAGCTTTCTTT
>many|TRBD1|TRBV11-3|TRBJ2-7
CASSYRWQGASYEQYF
TGTGCCAGCAGCTACCGGTGGCAGGGGGCTTCCTACGAGCAGTACTTC
>few|TRBD1|TRBV6-8|TRBJ1-6
CASSYSLGQGNSPLHF
TGTGCCAGCAGTTACTCGTTGGGACAGGGCAATTCACCCCTCCACTTT
>-|TRBD1|TRBV9|TRBJ1-4
CASSAGTGGEKLFF
TGTGCCAGCAGCGCCGGGACAGGGGGCGAAAAACTGTTTTTT
>-|TRBD1|TRBV19|TRBJ2-7
CASSFTGGVDEQYF
TGTGCCAGTAGTTTCACAGGGGGCGTTGACGAGCAGTACTTC
>many|-|TRBV11-3|TRBJ1-6
CASSQRTVRNSPLHF
TGTGCCAGCAGCCAAAGGACCGTACGTAATTCACCCCTCCACTTT
>many|-|TRBV11-3|TRBJ1-2
CASSLGSTGVNYGYTF
TGTGCCAGCAGCTTGGGTTCGACAGGAGTTAACTATGGCTACACCTTC
>medium-sized|TRBD2|TRBV11-3|TRBJ2-7
CASSQGLDAYEQYF
TGTGCCAGCAGCCAGGGACTAGACGCCTACGAGCAGTACTTC
>-|-|TRBV19|TRBJ1-2
CASSPSLNYGYTF
TGTGCCAGTAGTCCGTCGCTTAACTATGGCTACACCTTC
>-|-|TRBV10-2|TRBJ1-1
CASSEPTERTEAFF
TGCGCCAGCAGTGAGCCAACGGAGAGAACTGAAGCTTTCTTT